Listed below are T cell receptor beta chains from one sample, sequenced in a study of blood T cell repertoires in COVID-19. TCRdb's table, derived via immunoSEQ multiplex PCR, lists solely in-frame clones and lacks some. The sample has 70,000 to 100,000 clones, about two thirds seen once; the top ten hold around 23%. Sequenced material: peripheral blood. Receptors originate from a woman aged 60-70 years in a cohort sampled during active or convalescent COVID-19. Both conserved end residues are part of each CDR3. Fields, in order: clone size, V gene, D gene, J gene, CDR3 DNA, CDR3 protein. The D gene is left open where the match is weak. Some rows have no size entry. The others give once, few or many, or a class for an expanded clone.

clone size: -; V gene: TRBV4-2; D gene: TRBD2; J gene: TRBJ2-2; CDR3 DNA: TGTGCCAGCAGCCCTAGCGGGGGCAACACCGGGGAGCTGTTTTTT; CDR3 protein: CASSPSGGNTGELFF
clone size: -; V gene: TRBV4-1; D gene: TRBD1; J gene: TRBJ1-4; CDR3 DNA: TGCGCCAGCAGCCTACGGGACAGGGGAGCCGGTGAAAAACTGTTTTTT; CDR3 protein: CASSLRDRGAGEKLFF
clone size: -; V gene: TRBV19; D gene: -; J gene: TRBJ1-3; CDR3 DNA: TGTGCCAGTCGAACAGACCTCTCAAAGAACACCATATATTTT; CDR3 protein: CASRTDLSKNTIYF
clone size: -; V gene: TRBV6-5; D gene: -; J gene: TRBJ1-6; CDR3 DNA: TGTGCCAGCCAGGGGCTGAATAATTCACCCCTCCACTTT; CDR3 protein: CASQGLNNSPLHF
clone size: -; V gene: TRBV3-1/TRBV3-2; D gene: -; J gene: TRBJ1-6; CDR3 DNA: TGTGCCAGCAGCCAGGAGGACAGTGGGTATAATTCACCCCTCCACTTT; CDR3 protein: CASSQEDSGYNSPLHF
clone size: -; V gene: TRBV9; D gene: -; J gene: TRBJ2-2; CDR3 DNA: TGTGCCAGCAGCGGAAGATGGACTTCCCCGAACGCGAGGACCGGGGAGCTGTTTTTT; CDR3 protein: CASSGRWTSPNARTGELFF
clone size: -; V gene: TRBV6-2/TRBV6-3; D gene: TRBD1; J gene: TRBJ1-4; CDR3 DNA: TGTGCCAGCAGCGCGGGGACAGGGGGTGAAAAACTGTTTTTT; CDR3 protein: CASSAGTGGEKLFF
clone size: medium-sized; V gene: TRBV7-9; D gene: TRBD1; J gene: TRBJ1-1; CDR3 DNA: TGTGCCAGCAGCTCGACCCAGGGGGCTGCTGAAGCTTTCTTT; CDR3 protein: CASSSTQGAAEAFF
clone size: -; V gene: TRBV7-2; D gene: TRBD1; J gene: TRBJ1-4; CDR3 DNA: TGTGCCAGCAGCTTAGGCTTCGGACAGGGCGACCTTGGAAAACTGTTTTTT; CDR3 protein: CASSLGFGQGDLGKLFF
clone size: -; V gene: TRBV3-1/TRBV3-2; D gene: TRBD2; J gene: TRBJ2-5; CDR3 DNA: TGTGCCAGCAGCCCAAACCCGGGACTAGCGGGGGAAGAGACCCAGTACTTC; CDR3 protein: CASSPNPGLAGEETQYF